This T cell receptor (beta chain) comes out of a study of monozygotic twins with inflammatory bowel disease. A note on this clonotype: What it binds is unknown.

No DNA is given; TCRdb re-called the 5' RACE reads and lists each CDR3 protein once. The table lists roughly 120,000 distinct CDR3 sequences. This CDR3 has 12 amino acids. Germline V CDR1 and CDR2: SGHRS, YFSETQ. Regarding the study as a whole: Immunosuppressive treatments were not uniform, and this may have added variability to patient repertoires. TCRbeta inverse Simpson diversity was decreased in IBD patients versus healthy co-twins. Repertoire similarity did not differ between concordant and discordant twins, perhaps due to limited power.

The origin of this receptor is a human donor with ulcerative colitis or Crohn's disease, or a healthy co-twin of an affected twin (not recorded which). This rearrangement joins TRBV5-1 to TRBJ2-7; without DNA, the TCRdb call of TRBD1 cannot be checked. Sequenced input: blood. The CDR3 reads CASSREGYEQYF.